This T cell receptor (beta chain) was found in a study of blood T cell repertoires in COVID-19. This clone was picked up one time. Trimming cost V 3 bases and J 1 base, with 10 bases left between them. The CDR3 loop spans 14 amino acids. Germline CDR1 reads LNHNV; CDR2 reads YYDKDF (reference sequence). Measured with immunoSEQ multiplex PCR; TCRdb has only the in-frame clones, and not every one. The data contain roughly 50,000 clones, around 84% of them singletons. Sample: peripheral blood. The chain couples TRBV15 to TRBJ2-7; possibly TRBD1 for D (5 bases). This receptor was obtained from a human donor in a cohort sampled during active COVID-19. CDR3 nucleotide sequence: TGTGCCACCAGCAGGACAGCCGCTTCCTACGAGCAGTACTTC. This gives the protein CATSRTAASYEQYF.